This T cell receptor beta chain was identified during a study of shared clonotypes between healthy human individuals. Germline lookup yields CDR1 WNHNN and CDR2 SYGVQD (reference sequence). This CDR3 comprises 12 residues. V dropped 3 bases and J dropped 7 bases, with 4 bases sitting between them. TCRdb keeps only in-frame clones here, not all; method: immunoSEQ multiplex PCR. In the table there are millions of clones, approximately 95% of which are singletons. Points on this clone: Distinct nucleotide sequences in the sample also encode this CDR3.

This chain links TRBV10-1 with TRBJ1-6; no clear D gene. This TCR came from a young man in good health. Sequencing input: naive CD4+ T cells sorted from blood. The subset here: CD45RA+ positively selected. The CDR3 spells CASSEGNSPLHF. The CDR3 region has the DNA TGCGCCAGCAGTGAAGGAAATTCACCCCTCCACTTT.